This T cell receptor beta chain was observed in a study of Graves' ophthalmopathy and Graves' hyperthyroidism. Study outcomes and limitations: This model predicted ophthalmopathy progression (sensitivity around 70%, specificity about 73%).

Comment on this clonotype: Its target is unknown. The missing conserved phenylalanine or tryptophan at the end of this CDR3 makes a read error likely.

Recruitment covered hyperthyroidism patients aged 18 to 65 whose new diagnosis was of under 2 months' duration. Additional autoimmune diseases, uncontrolled infections, pregnancy or lactation disqualified patients. V lost 4 bases to trimming and J lost 4 bases; unmatched junction nucleotides: 1. Germline CDR1 and CDR2: SGHTA and FQGNSA. This CDR3 has 13 amino acids. For repertoire sequencing, the TCR beta CDR3 regions were amplified from RNA transcripts. The first-round RT-PCR employed HTBI primers together with the Qiagen OneStep RT-PCR kit. A multiplex PCR was then performed as the second round. One entry per CDR3 protein results from TCRdb running MiXCR on the multiplex PCR reads. The repertoire consists of 560,000 or so distinct CDR3 sequences, with just under 40% occurring once and the leading ten covering around 4.6%.

The sequence derives from an adult man with Graves' hyperthyroidism. The chain uses TRBV7-2 and TRBJ1-2, with 9 bases identical to TRBD1. Sequenced: peripheral blood or thyroid tissue (not recorded which). The CDR3 here is CASSSGQGYGYTI. DNA of the CDR3: TGTGCCAGCAGCTCGGGACAGGGCTATGGCTACACCATC.